This T cell receptor (beta chain) was found in a study of T cells in Graves' hyperthyroidism and ophthalmopathy (dated by TCRdb to between 2018 and 2021). Context from the whole study: Peripheral blood was sampled at the time of initial diagnosis, prior to any treatment. To identify distinguishing TCR V-J signatures, a discovery cohort of 95 to 100 patients was used, comprising 43 with Graves' ophthalmopathy and around 57 with stable Graves' hyperthyroidism. An independent validation cohort of fewer than 20 hyperthyroidism patients and 15 or so patients who later progressed to ophthalmopathy tested prospective prediction of ophthalmopathy. For training and testing, the 100 or so patients in the discovery cohort were randomly divided in a 7:3 ratio. In addition, the study compared T-cell repertoires in thyroid tissue and in blood from six Graves' hyperthyroidism patients. After sampling, hyperthyroidism patients received methimazole starting at 30 mg daily, and ophthalmopathy patients received high-dose intravenous methylprednisolone. TCR Vbeta CDR3 sequencing of 120 to 150 peripheral blood samples (approximately 44 ophthalmopathy, roughly 74 hyperthyroidism and around 17 progressor patients) is reported in the paper.

This clonotype was seen ten or more times. Its antigen is still unknown. Base qualities are not provided; no much larger clone lies one nucleotide away. Here is what the overall study found, with its caveats: Ophthalmopathy was separated from stable hyperthyroidism by a 13 V-J signature model, with approximately 90% sensitivity and roughly 81% specificity obtained in cross-validation and 80%/75% obtained in testing. Sample size was not statistically predetermined, and investigators were not blinded to group allocation. Most expanded thyroid clonotypes (frequency above 0.001) were also detected in blood, a finding suggesting that blood repertoires may reflect thyroid immune responses. In validation, progression to ophthalmopathy was predicted by the model with almost 71% sensitivity and about 72% specificity, a median of roughly 6 months before onset.

A patient counted as having stable Graves' hyperthyroidism if no progression to ophthalmopathy occurred over 18 months of follow-up. Hyperthyroidism patients were newly diagnosed, had a disease duration of under 2 months, and were aged 18 to 65 years. The study excluded patients with uncontrolled infections, other autoimmune diseases, pregnancy or lactation. Diagnoses were established on the basis of clinical symptoms, serum thyroxine and TRAb, thyroid ultrasound, and orbital computed tomography. Ficoll-Paque density gradient centrifugation was used to isolate PBMCs from 8 to 10 ml of fresh peripheral blood. Trizol reagent was used to extract total RNA, and RNA quality was then checked on an Agilent 2100 Bioanalyzer. The TCR beta CDR3 regions were amplified from the RNA transcripts. A first-round RT-PCR of the TCR CDR3 used the HTBI primer set with the Qiagen OneStep RT-PCR kit. A second multiplex PCR round built the libraries, followed by size selection and purification. Sequencing of the libraries was done on an Illumina HiSeq2000 using paired-end 100 bp reads. As for the authors' bioinformatics: SOAPnuke was used to process the raw data, throwing out any read that contained adapters or uncalled bases, had a mean Phred below 15, or lacked an exact constant-primer or identifier match. High-quality paired reads were merged using COPE v1.2.5, and each unique nucleotide sequence was defined as a clonotype. MiTCR v1.1 was used to align the clonotypes against IMGT TRBV, TRBD and TRBJ reference segments. The analysis was restricted to V-J combinations with a frequency above 0.0001, which together covered roughly 99% of the repertoires. A TCS score was defined as the ratio between F50 (clonal expansion) and ExV (chaos), using BLOSUM62-based TCRdist between CDR3 peptides within each V-J. Welch's t-statistics and random forest reduced fewer than 600 V-J features to fewer than 15, which were used in a naive Bayes classifier (R e1071). The raw public reads went through TCRdb reprocessing: fastp at Q25, MiXCR clone calling, in-frame beta chains kept. Every entry covers one CDR3 protein and lists the most common genes and DNA from its rows. In this record, the V and J calls reflect TCRdb's handling and not the investigators' own analysis. This sample is represented by roughly 380,000 distinct CDR3 sequences; roughly an eighth of them were singletons. Clones ranked in the top ten supply about 5% of the sample.

Based on the germline V gene, the CDR1 and CDR2 sequences are SGDLS and YYNGEE. The CDR3 contains 16 residues, cysteine and phenylalanine counted. Only CDR3 DNA remains: 48 bases, in frame from the first base. V ends up 0 bases short and J 2 bases short, with an unmatched junction base count of 7. The rearranged chain carries TRBV9 and TRBJ1-1, and TRBD1 aligns with 7 junction nucleotides. The sample was blood. The origin of this receptor is a woman aged 18-35 years with Graves' hyperthyroidism. In nucleotide form, the sequence is TGTGCCAGCAGCGTAGGACCCAGGACAGGAAACACTGAAGCTTTCTTT. Its translation is CASSVGPRTGNTEAFF.